This TCR beta chain was sequenced in a study of control samples from healthy donors and cancer patients. In germline, CDR1 is SGHTA, CDR2 FQGTGA. The CDR3 runs 15 residues. Unmatched junction bases numbered 0, after V lost 2 bases and J lost 0 bases. Clones were read by immunoSEQ multiplex PCR, and TCRdb kept only the in-frame ones, dropping some. Of 150,000 to 200,000 clones in the sample, roughly nine tenths are singletons; the top ten hold roughly 1.6%. Sequencing used blood. The chain combines TRBV7-3 with TRBJ2-2; 7 nucleotides match TRBD2. The sequence derives from a woman under 40 in good health. CDR3 loop: CASSLAGANTGELFF. In DNA, the CDR3 is TGTGCCAGCAGCTTAGCGGGAGCGAACACCGGGGAGCTGTTTTTT.